This T cell receptor beta chain is from a study of memory CD4+ T cells and cytomegalovirus serostatus (dated by TCRdb to the late 2010s). About the investigation overall: The cohort comprised around 35 healthy Belgian adults, 9 CMV seropositive and around 24 CMV seronegative. To replicate a published TCR-based CMV serostatus classifier, the study sequenced CD4+ memory TCRbeta repertoires from a Belgian cohort whose cytomegalovirus serostatus was known. Summary of the overall study and its limitations: The results were read as suggesting that the CMV-associated TCR signature is, for the most part, present in the CD4+ memory repertoire. Of 170 or so previously reported CMV-associated TCRbeta sequences, around 70 appeared in the CD4+ memory repertoires, each in one to five individuals. On the Belgian cohort, the classifier built on the original framework reached a median bootstrapped AUC of roughly 0.94, with a 95% CI of 0.76-1.00. Only CD4+CD45RO+ memory cells were sequenced, in contrast to the original study, in which naive and memory CD4+ and CD8+ populations were covered. For CMV serostatus prediction, a median bootstrapped AUC of 0.95 was reached with the original framework, and a median bootstrapped AUC of about 0.91 was reached with a US-trained random forest.

Single viable CD3+CD4+CD8-CD45RO+ cells were sorted as memory CD4+ T cells on a FACSAria II. CMV serostatus was determined using a Roche Elecsys assay that detects serum IgG against CMV pp150, pp28, p38 and p52. After the samples were thawed, total CD4+ T cells were enriched through positive selection using CD4 magnetic microbeads. The samples came from a different study that was designed specifically to examine the CD4+ T cell memory repertoire. Peripheral blood mononuclear cells were isolated and cryopreserved following standard operating procedures; serum was stored at -80 °C. The staining used CD3-PerCP (BW264/56), CD4-APC (RPA-T4), CD45RO-PE (UCHT1) and CD8-Pacific Orange (3B5) antibodies, and Sytox blue was used to exclude non-viable cells. Turning to this clone: Its target antigen remains unknown. No per-base quality is available; no much larger clone lies one base away.

Taken from the germline V gene, the CDR1 and CDR2 loops are LGHNA and YNFKEQ. Germline trimming: 2 bases from V, 7 bases from J; junction bases outside gene matches: 4. The CDR3 spans 13 residues, from the cysteine through the phenylalanine. The entry retains the CDR3 DNA only, 39 bases that are in frame from base 1. The Quick-DNA Microprep Kit was used to extract genomic DNA from the sorted cells. TCRbeta DNA was amplified with the immunoSEQ hsTCRbeta kit following the manufacturer's protocol. An Illumina MiSeq instrument was used to sequence the TCRbeta libraries. In the authors' own workflow: Removing out-of-frame sequences left 2,204,828 distinct TCRbeta sequences, an average of around 67,000 per individual. Each individual was scored using the number of 150 to 200 previously reported CMV-associated TCRbeta sequences that the individual carried and the total number of productive distinct TCRbeta sequences. A beta-binomial model was reimplemented in Python, and scikit-learn random forests with default parameters were trained on data from the US cohort. Classifier performance on the Belgian cohort was summarized as median AUC with percentile confidence intervals over 10,000 bootstrap iterations. The table comes from immuneACCESS by way of TCRdb, which keeps in-frame sequences with V and J called. Part of the clones is missing from these tables; in studies checked, under half for an unresolved V gene and the rest for unknown reasons. V, J and clone size reflect that table, while D and trimming were determined from the DNA. The sample profile shows 50,000 to 65,000 clones; around four fifths of them were found once. The ten largest clones add up to roughly 0.84% of the sample.

The receptor was isolated from an adult in good health and CMV-seronegative. Sequencing was performed on memory CD4+ T cells from blood. This sequence uses TRBV4-2 and TRBJ1-2, and 7 junctional nucleotides match TRBD1. The CDR3 reads CASSQTGDSGYTF. The DNA reads TGTGCCAGCAGCCAAACAGGGGATAGTGGCTACACCTTC.